This TCR beta chain was captured in a study of low-dose radiotherapy and immunotherapy resistance in tumors. Study context: Members of Cohort 1 were treated with 0.5 Gy per fraction every 2 weeks. The prescribed total PTV dose was 6.5 Gy. Patients were given intravenous nivolumab 240 mg every two weeks plus ipilimumab 1 mg/kg every six weeks. Patients took 300 mg oral aspirin daily for four cycles from cycle 1 day 1.

Time point specified: before trial treatment. Donors, who were enrolled in a single-arm phase I dose-escalation trial, received nivolumab, ipilimumab, aspirin, low-dose cyclophosphamide and low-dose radiotherapy. The CDR3 is 16 amino acids. V was pared by 2 bases and J by 4 bases, with 5 bases of the junction left unmatched. Germline V gene data show CDR1 as MNHEY and CDR2 as SMNVEV (reference sequence). In its sample, this clonotype is medium-sized. First-strand cDNA used TRAV- and TRBV-specific primers, covering alpha and beta chains. Over around 19 PCR cycles, TCRs were amplified from a constant-region primer and V-primer adapter. TCRdb re-called the reads through MiXCR, storing one row per CDR3 protein. This table holds about 60,000 distinct CDR3 sequences, under 30% found once.

The TCR sequence derives from a male donor with prostate cancer. The chain uses TRBV27 and TRBJ2-3; 11 bases match TRBD1. Source: PBMCs, taken before treatment. The CDR3 DNA reads TGTGCCAGCAGTTTAGTAGGGACAGGGGGAGCAGATACGCAGTATTTT. Protein product: CASSLVGTGGADTQYF.